The rows below give T cell receptor beta chains drawn from one sample of a study of CD8+ T cells in alopecia areata. Clones were read by immunoSEQ multiplex PCR, and TCRdb kept only the in-frame ones, dropping some. The sample has about 39,000 clones, 65% seen once. Sequencing used CD8+ T cells sorted from blood, obtained at week 4, from a patient treated with tofacitinib. Source of these receptors: a human donor with alopecia areata. Both conserved end residues are trimmed from each CDR3. Size is stated for part of the rows, as once, few or many counts, or as a class when the clone is expanded.

>TRBV4-3|once|TRBJ1-1
ASSQVETSTEAF
>TRBV29-1|NA|TRBJ1-4
SVEAEREELF
>TRBV29-1|NA|TRBJ2-7
SARGGYEQY
>TRBV29-1|NA|TRBJ1-2
SVDLGTASSNYGYT
>TRBV29-1|NA|TRBJ2-2
SVAGTVENTGELF
>TRBV4-3|few|TRBJ1-1
ASSQVDRGGTEAF
>TRBV7-9|NA|TRBJ2-5
ASSLTYRSDLQETQY
>TRBV30|NA|TRBJ2-7
AWSPGSYEQY
>TRBV4-3|NA|TRBJ2-6
ASSQDRRSSGANVLT
>TRBV4-1|NA|TRBJ1-1
ASSHGGRKAF
>TRBV27|many|TRBJ1-2
ASSSKNTGTGNGYT
>TRBV6-4|many|TRBJ2-2
ASSETGGTGELF
>TRBV5-1|NA|TRBJ1-1
ASSQTETNTEAF
>TRBV11-2|once|TRBJ2-7
ASISGQLGREQY
>TRBV29-1|NA|TRBJ1-5
SVPPDRGPSNQPQH
>TRBV9|NA|TRBJ2-3
ASSVDGGGGDTQY
>TRBV30|few|TRBJ2-7
AWDGRGGEQY
>TRBV30|NA|TRBJ2-1
AWDTLREQF
>TRBV29-1|NA|TRBJ1-2
SVADDGEGYT
>TRBV5-1|once|TRBJ2-1
ASRGGTGAYNEQF
>TRBV9|NA|TRBJ2-7
ASSGGSSYEQY
>TRBV30|NA|TRBJ2-3
AWVFGDTQY
>TRBV4-3|NA|TRBJ2-3
ATADSVIRDTQY
>TRBV6-1|NA|TRBJ2-3
ASSPRDVADTQY
>TRBV27|few|TRBJ1-1
ASRTGGRDF
>TRBV5-6|few|TRBJ2-7
ASSLGTAKQY
>TRBV30|NA|TRBJ2-3
AWSVLGGASDTQY
>TRBV30|NA|TRBJ2-1
AWSLGGNEQF
>TRBV29-1|NA|TRBJ2-1
SGVLGPEQF
>TRBV6-5|NA|TRBJ2-2
ASTISGRRGGELF
>TRBV29-1|NA|TRBJ2-4
SVSGRGDKNIQY
>TRBV5-1|NA|TRBJ1-1
ASSSDTEAF
>TRBV29-1|few|TRBJ2-7
SVEGGTVENYEQY
>TRBV9|NA|TRBJ2-7
ASSVASGPSYEQY
>TRBV25-1|NA|TRBJ2-7
ASSEEGYQY
>TRBV29-1|NA|TRBJ2-3
SVQPAVLSTDTQY
>TRBV7-3|NA|TRBJ2-2
ASSTDSGAGELF
>TRBV30|once|TRBJ2-7
AWSYTRFYYEQY
>TRBV11-2|medium-sized|TRBJ2-1
ASSLTPTINEQF
>TRBV29-1|NA|TRBJ2-3
SAEGLAGAITDTQY
>TRBV30|NA|TRBJ1-2
ATRTGSFYGYT
>TRBV11-3|few|TRBJ2-1
ASLPGHTYNEQF
>TRBV5-1|few|TRBJ2-2
ASNVRSGELF
>TRBV7-2|NA|TRBJ2-7
ASSSSGSSYEQY
>TRBV2|NA|TRBJ2-1
ASRDLSWGKNEQF
>TRBV29-1|NA|TRBJ1-2
SVRGGNYGYT